This T cell receptor beta chain was recovered during a study of cytotoxic CD8 clonotypes in ibrutinib-treated CLL. Study-wide context: Following treatment for a median about 13 months, range 6 to 36, response samples were then taken.

Germline V gene lookup returns CDR1 SGDLS and CDR2 YYNGEE. V gave up 2 bases and J gave up 0 bases, with 5 bases separating them. This CDR3 region has 14 residues. The source of roughly 1.9 micrograms of genomic DNA for TCR beta libraries was cryopreserved PBMCs. TCRdb's copy holds only in-frame clones and misses some; the assay was immunoSEQ multiplex PCR. The sample shows approximately 90,000 clones, about 74% of them seen only once. The sequencing here drew on PBMCs, taken after 24 months of ibrutinib treatment. The gene calls are TRBV9 and TRBJ2-2; D call uncertain. This TCR came from a human donor with chronic lymphocytic leukemia. The CDR3 nucleotides are TGTGCCAGCAGCGTGGACCCGAACACCGGGGAGCTGTTTTTT. Translated, it gives CASSVDPNTGELFF.